The present T cell receptor (beta chain) was sequenced within a study of T cell repertoires in cytomegalovirus infection. On this clonotype: Its antigen is unknown.

TCRdb called the reads again in MiXCR, with one record for every CDR3 protein. The table has roughly 700,000 distinct CDR3 sequences, 33% seen once. This sequence originates from a human donor in good health (CMV status not recorded). Some clones in this sample may be carry-over from other donors' samples. This material consisted of cultured PBMCs, taken from culture after CMV antigen stimulation.

The CDR3 region has the DNA TGCGCCAGCAGCCACGTAGACAGGGAAGAGACCCAGTACTTC. It codes for CASSHVDREETQYF. This sequence joins TRBV4-1 and TRBJ2-5, with 7 bases that match TRBD1. The CDR3 length is 14 residues. The trim removed 3 bases at V and 3 bases at J, leaving 4 bases unmatched. The germline CDR1 and CDR2 sequences are MGHRA and YSYEKL.